The rows below give T cell receptor beta chains drawn from one sample of a study of CD8+ T cells in alopecia areata. Some clones are missing from TCRdb's copy, which holds only in-frame ones; the method was immunoSEQ multiplex PCR. The repertoire has some 120,000 clones, less than 50% of them found once; the top ten carry roughly a tenth. The sequenced sample was NKG2D-low CD8+ T cells sorted from blood. These TCRs come from a human donor with alopecia areata. Each CDR3 is given with its conserved first and last residue. The order of the fields is V gene, clone size, J gene, D gene, CDR3 protein, CDR3 DNA. The D gene is left open where the match is weak. Size tells how often a clone was seen (once, few, many) or the class of an expanded clone, and some rows leave it out.

>TRBV13|NA|TRBJ1-2|TRBD1
CASSSGTDGYTF
TGTGCCAGCAGCTCTGGGACAGATGGCTACACCTTC
>TRBV29-1|NA|TRBJ2-7|TRBD1
CSVIPGQGFHEQYF
TGCAGCGTGATCCCGGGACAGGGGTTCCACGAGCAGTACTTC
>TRBV30|NA|TRBJ1-1|NA
CAWAPGITEAFF
TGTGCCTGGGCTCCCGGGATAACTGAAGCTTTCTTT
>TRBV29-1|few|TRBJ2-1|NA
CSVVIGDYEQFF
TGCAGCGTTGTAATTGGGGATTACGAGCAGTTCTTC
>TRBV2|NA|TRBJ2-7|TRBD2
CASTSGNYEQYF
TGTGCCAGCACGAGCGGGAACTACGAGCAGTACTTC
>TRBV29-1|NA|TRBJ2-1|TRBD2
CSVGETGLAGFVQFF
TGCAGCGTTGGTGAGACCGGACTAGCGGGATTTGTGCAGTTCTTC
>TRBV7-6|NA|TRBJ2-7|NA
CASSWGNEQYF
TGTGCCAGCAGCTGGGGAAACGAGCAGTACTTC
>TRBV29-1|NA|TRBJ2-7|TRBD1
CSFTGQGASYEQYF
TGCAGCTTTACGGGACAGGGAGCCTCCTACGAGCAGTACTTC
>TRBV29-1|NA|TRBJ2-7|NA
CSVELGRGAEQYF
TGCAGCGTTGAATTGGGGAGGGGGGCCGAGCAGTACTTC
>TRBV29-1|NA|TRBJ2-7|NA
CSVDLEEPYEQYF
TGCAGCGTTGACTTGGAGGAACCCTACGAGCAGTACTTC
>TRBV30|once|TRBJ1-2|TRBD1
CAWSSTGADYGYTF
TGTGCCTGGAGCTCAACAGGGGCGGACTATGGCTACACCTTC
>TRBV29-1|few|TRBJ1-2|TRBD1
CSVPGGNYGYTF
TGCAGCGTTCCAGGGGGCAACTATGGCTACACCTTC
>TRBV4-1|NA|TRBJ1-1|NA
CASSPGTRGNTEAFF
TGCGCCAGCAGCCCCGGGACTCGCGGGAACACTGAAGCTTTCTTT
>TRBV29-1|few|TRBJ2-1|TRBD1
CSGRDRGAYNEQFF
TGCAGCGGGCGGGACAGGGGGGCTTACAATGAGCAGTTCTTC